The TCR beta chain described here comes from a study of blood T cell repertoires in COVID-19. Germline CDR1 reads SGHTA; CDR2 reads FQGTGA. There are 16 residues in the CDR3. V was pared by 6 bases and J by 3 bases, with 13 bases of the junction left unmatched. Per the original methods: It was from reference gene primer amplification that nucleated cell counts were estimated. Clones were sequenced by immunoSEQ multiplex PCR, and TCRdb holds only the in-frame ones, with some missing. That table is the source of V, J and clone size, and D and trimming were worked out from the DNA. The table records 130,000 to 150,000 clones, 81% of them present only once.

The sequenced sample consisted of peripheral blood. The sequence derives from a human donor in a cohort sampled during active COVID-19. The chain recombines TRBV7-3 with TRBJ2-7; TRBD1 agrees at 8 bases. This CDR3 is CASSPAGGVSYYEQYF. The CDR3 DNA follows: TGTGCCAGCAGTCCTGCAGGGGGCGTCAGCTACTACGAGCAGTACTTC.